The next 3 T cell receptor beta chains were all read from a single sample in a study of T-cell reconstitution after alpha-beta-depleted transplantation in children. As it was prepared, the TCRbeta library received unique molecular identifiers. TCRdb re-called the PCR reads through MiXCR, storing one row per CDR3 protein. The repertoire consists of around 120,000 distinct CDR3 sequences, with under 25% occurring once and the leading ten covering about 10%. Here the sequenced sample was PBMCs, mostly from graft donor cells, taken 180 days after TCRalphabeta/CD19-depleted stem cell transplant. The receptors derive from a male patient aged 2-9 years who had a stem cell transplant for chronic granulomatous disease, so the T cells may come from the graft donor.

This clonotype was seen only once. The chain joins TRBV5-1 to TRBJ2-4, with D possibly matching TRBD2 (5 bases). V lost 0 bases and J 5 bases, leaving 9 bases between the germline ends. Germline V gene lookup returns CDR1 SGHRS and CDR2 YFSETQ. This CDR3 is 14 amino acids long. The CDR3: CASSLAGLENIQYF. The CDR3 nucleotides are TGCGCCAGCAGCTTGGCGGGGTTGGAAAACATTCAGTACTTC.

This clonotype was observed a handful of times. The chain joins TRBV20-1 to TRBJ2-7; D possibly corresponds to TRBD1 (6 bases). This CDR3 contains 12 residues. The V end was cut by 2 bases, the J end by 6 bases, with 11 bases between. CDR1 is DFQATT, CDR2 SNEGSKA, per germline (reference sequence). Written as DNA, the CDR3 is TGCAGTGCTAGAAAACAGGGCCCCGAGCAGTACTTC. Translated, it gives CSARKQGPEQYF.

This chain joins TRBV7-3 and TRBJ2-5; D uncertain. Germline V gives CDR1 SGHTA, CDR2 FQGTGA. The CDR3 covers 13 residues. The V end was cut by 1 base, the J end by 4 bases, with 7 bases between. This chain's CDR3 is CASSLNELETQYF. CDR3 nucleotides: TGTGCCAGCAGCTTAAATGAATTAGAGACCCAGTACTTC. Full variable domain (rest looked up from reference TRBV7-3 and TRBJ2-5): GAGVSQTPSNKVTEKGKYVELRCDPISGHTALYWYRQSLGQGPEFLIYFQGTGAADDSGLPNDRFFAVRPEGSVSTLKIQRTERGDSAVYLCASSLNELETQYFGPGTRLLVL.